This T cell receptor (beta chain) comes out of a study of shared clonotypes between healthy human individuals (dated by TCRdb to 2018 to 2021). Regarding the research as a whole: The cohort included a few men and a couple of women between 18 and 49 years of age. For each donor, CD4 naive and CD4 memory were each given three plates, CD8 naive was given two plates, and CD8 memory was given one plate. Blood TCR repertoires of about five healthy adults were deeply sequenced to estimate repertoire size and the extent of clonotype sharing between individuals. To increase sequencing depth and limit assay-specific biases, TCR repertoire library preparation and sequencing were carried out by different laboratories using diverse techniques. Between about 0.85 and 10 billion PBMCs per donor were obtained by leukapheresis.

Healthy HIV-negative adults with no recently reported acute infections or vaccinations were included as donors. Every donor was a Caucasian adult residing in Nashville, Tennessee, USA. CD4+ T cells were enriched by magnetic negative selection, after which naive cells were positively selected on CD45RA and the negative fraction was taken as the memory subset. Blood was obtained by leukapheresis, after which PBMCs were separated by Ficoll-Histopaque density gradient centrifugation and cryopreserved in liquid nitrogen vapor phase. Analytical flow cytometry was used to check the purity and quantity of each magnetically sorted T cell population. Genomic DNA was isolated from every sorted fraction and measured by UV absorbance on a Nanodrop 2000c. Using the deep immunoSEQ assay, multiplex PCR amplified TCR CDR3 regions from genomic DNA. Extracted genomic DNA from each cell subset was distributed evenly across all wells of several immunoSEQ 96-well plates, and each plate was treated as a replicate. For sorted subsets, 200 to 250 ng genomic DNA, equal to 25,000 to 35,000 T cell genomes, was loaded into each replicate PCR. Purified libraries were measured with a Qubit 3.0 fluorometer, size-checked on a Bioanalyzer 2100, and measured again with the KAPA Library Quantification kit. A separate single-read 150-cycle Illumina NextSeq 550 flow cell was used to sequence each immunoSEQ 96-well plate. In the source study's methods: Because the immunoSEQ output held only junctional sequences and lacked quality scores, the filtering could not match the filtering applied to full-length reads. Sequences were annotated with PyIR, a Python wrapper for IgBLAST v1.9, and V/J genes and CDR3 were assigned using IMGT germline references. Reads were filtered out if the reads had weak V/J assignments (E-value above 1e-6), no CDR3, stop codons, out-of-frame junctions, or ambiguous translated residues. A V3J clonotype was defined by an identical inferred V gene, J gene, and CDR3 amino acid sequence. Percentage overlap between repertoires was calculated by dividing the number of shared unique clonotypes by the size of the smaller repertoire. Repertoire richness was assessed with RTK rarefaction, the Chao1 estimator, and Recon v2.1 estimates of unobserved clonotypes. For all TCRbeta clonotypes obtained by the gDNA method from four donors, generation probabilities were computed with OLGA. Here the immuneACCESS table is served through TCRdb, limited to in-frame sequences with V and J called. Missing clones are a known gap in these copies; in checked studies unresolved V genes cover under half, and the rest lacks a known reason. For V, J and clone size, that table is used; D and trimming come from the DNA. In this sample the table shows hundreds of thousands of clones, 73% of which occur a single time. The top ten constitute under 2% of the sample.

Broader findings and caveats from the paper: Compared with non-shared clonotypes, clonotypes shared by all four sorted-subset donors had higher generation probabilities. Because the study included a small number of donors, the genetic and exposure-history diversity represented was limited. About 5% of naive CD4, 3.5% of naive CD8, about 2.5% of memory CD4, and less than 0.45% of memory CD8 clonotypes were shared across four donors. Sampling was restricted to blood, and TCR repertoires in tissues likely differ from the TCR repertoires found in blood. Even with the large sequencing depth, rarefaction of the sorted-subset datasets indicated that sequencing was incomplete. Pairwise subsampling indicated that sequencing depth was expected to affect the degree of clonotype sharing among donors. Naive subsets generally had larger estimated clonotype richness than memory subsets did.

This clone has only a few counts. What antigen it recognizes has not been identified. No base quality information exists; no much larger clone differs at one position. Specimen: memory CD4+ T cells sorted from blood. The cell subset or site label, read with the paper, signifies: CD45RA-negative fraction. The sequence was collected from a woman aged 25-40 years in good health.

Here the CDR3 is given as CSVEGSSSEQFF. DNA sequence: TGCAGCGTTGAAGGAAGCTCCAGTGAGCAGTTCTTC. The chain links TRBV29-1 with TRBJ2-1; no D gene call is confident. The CDR3 has 12 amino acids, counting the end cysteine and phenylalanine. The only DNA kept is the CDR3, 36 bases in frame from the first base. V sheds 1 base and J sheds 9 bases, leaving 10 bases between their ends. The CDR1 and CDR2 encoded by the germline V gene are SQVTM and ANQGSEA.